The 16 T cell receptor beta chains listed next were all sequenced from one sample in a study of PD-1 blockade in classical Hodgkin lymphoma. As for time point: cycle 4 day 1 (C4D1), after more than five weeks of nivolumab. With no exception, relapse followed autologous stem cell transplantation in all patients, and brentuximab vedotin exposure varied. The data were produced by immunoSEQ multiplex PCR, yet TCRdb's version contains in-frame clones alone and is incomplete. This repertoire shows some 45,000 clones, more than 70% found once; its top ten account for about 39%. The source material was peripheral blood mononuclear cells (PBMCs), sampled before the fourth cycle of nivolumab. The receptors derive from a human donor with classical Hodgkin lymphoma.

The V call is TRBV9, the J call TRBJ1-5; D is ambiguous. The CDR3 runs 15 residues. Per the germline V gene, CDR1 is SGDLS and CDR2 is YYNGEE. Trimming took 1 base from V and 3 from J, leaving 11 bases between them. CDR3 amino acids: CASSVNQVYNQPQHF. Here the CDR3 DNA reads TGTGCCAGCAGCGTAAATCAGGTTTACAATCAGCCCCAGCATTTT.

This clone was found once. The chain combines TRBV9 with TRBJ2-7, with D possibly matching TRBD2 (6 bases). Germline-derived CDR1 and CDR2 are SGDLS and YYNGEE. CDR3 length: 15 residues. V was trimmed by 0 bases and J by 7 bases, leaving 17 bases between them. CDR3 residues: CASSVAVTGVGEQYF. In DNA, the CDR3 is TGTGCCAGCAGCGTAGCTGTGACGGGGGTCGGAGAGCAGTACTTC.

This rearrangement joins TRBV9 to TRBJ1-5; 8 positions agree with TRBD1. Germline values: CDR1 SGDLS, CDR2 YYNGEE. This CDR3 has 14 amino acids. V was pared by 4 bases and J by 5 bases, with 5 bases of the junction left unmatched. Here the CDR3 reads CASSPGQADQPQHF. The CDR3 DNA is TGTGCCAGCAGCCCGGGACAGGCCGATCAGCCCCAGCATTTT.

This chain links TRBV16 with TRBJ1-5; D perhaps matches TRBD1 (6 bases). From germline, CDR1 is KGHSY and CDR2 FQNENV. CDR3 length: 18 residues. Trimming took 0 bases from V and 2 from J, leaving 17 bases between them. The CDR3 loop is CASSQSFSAGVGNQPQHF. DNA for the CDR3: TGTGCCAGCAGCCAATCTTTTTCGGCAGGGGTGGGCAATCAGCCCCAGCATTTT.

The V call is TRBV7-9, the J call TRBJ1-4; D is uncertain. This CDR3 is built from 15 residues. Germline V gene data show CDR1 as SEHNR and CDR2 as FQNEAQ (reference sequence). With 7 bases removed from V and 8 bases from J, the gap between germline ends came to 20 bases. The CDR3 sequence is CASTEDRPVGEKLFF. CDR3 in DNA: TGTGCCAGCACCGAGGACCGGCCCGTTGGGGAAAAACTGTTTTTT. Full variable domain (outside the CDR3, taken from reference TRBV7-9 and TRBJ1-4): DTGVSQNPRHKITKRGQNVTFRCDPISEHNRLYWYRQTLGQGPEFLTYFQNEAQLEKSRLLSDRFSAERPKGSFSTLEIQRTEQGDSAMYLCASTEDRPVGEKLFFGSGTQLSVL.

The CDR3 region is CASSLISGTGVYNEQFF. The CDR3 DNA is TGTGCCAGCAGCTTGATCTCCGGGACAGGGGTCTACAATGAGCAGTTCTTC. The rearrangement links TRBV5-4 to TRBJ2-1, with 10 bases lining up with TRBD1. The trim removed 1 base at V and 3 bases at J, leaving 7 bases unmatched. CDR3 size: 17 residues. Germline V lookup: CDR1 SGHNT, CDR2 YYREEE (reference sequence).

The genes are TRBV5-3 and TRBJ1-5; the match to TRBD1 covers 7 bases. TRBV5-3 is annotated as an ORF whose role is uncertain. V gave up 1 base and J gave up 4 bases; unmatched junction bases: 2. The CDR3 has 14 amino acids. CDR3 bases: TGTGCCAGAAGCTTGAACAGGGGTAATCAGCCCCAGCATTTT. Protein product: CARSLNRGNQPQHF.

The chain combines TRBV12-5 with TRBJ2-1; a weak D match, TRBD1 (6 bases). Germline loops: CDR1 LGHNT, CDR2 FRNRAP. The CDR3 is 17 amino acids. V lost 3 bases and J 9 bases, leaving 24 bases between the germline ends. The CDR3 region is CASGFATGMGVTGEQFF. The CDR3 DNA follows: TGTGCTAGTGGTTTCGCAACAGGGATGGGGGTTACGGGTGAGCAGTTCTTC.

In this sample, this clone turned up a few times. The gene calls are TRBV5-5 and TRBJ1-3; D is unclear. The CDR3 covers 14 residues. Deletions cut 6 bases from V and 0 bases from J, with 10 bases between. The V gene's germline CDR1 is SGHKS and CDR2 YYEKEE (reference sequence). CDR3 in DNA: TGTGCCAGCACCTCTTGGGGCTCTGGAAACACCATATATTTT. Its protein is CASTSWGSGNTIYF.

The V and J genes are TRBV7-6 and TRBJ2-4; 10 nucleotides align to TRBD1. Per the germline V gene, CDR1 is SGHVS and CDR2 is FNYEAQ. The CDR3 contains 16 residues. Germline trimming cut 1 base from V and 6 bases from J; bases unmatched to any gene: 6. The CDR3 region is CASSLGGTGALNIQYF. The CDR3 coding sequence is TGTGCCAGCAGCTTAGGGGGGACAGGGGCACTAAACATTCAGTACTTC.

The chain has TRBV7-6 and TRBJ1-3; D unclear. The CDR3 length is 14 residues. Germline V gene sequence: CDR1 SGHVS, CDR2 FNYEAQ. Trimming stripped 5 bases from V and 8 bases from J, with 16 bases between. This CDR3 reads CASSRGSPGDTIYF. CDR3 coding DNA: TGTGCCAGCAGCCGGGGATCTCCTGGGGACACCATATATTTT.

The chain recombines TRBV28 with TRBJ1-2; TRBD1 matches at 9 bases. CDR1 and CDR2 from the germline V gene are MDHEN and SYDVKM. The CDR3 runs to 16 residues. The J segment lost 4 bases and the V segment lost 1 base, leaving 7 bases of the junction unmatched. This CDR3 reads CASSLLGQGEGYGYTF. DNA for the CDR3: TGTGCCAGCAGTTTATTGGGACAGGGTGAGGGCTATGGCTACACCTTC.

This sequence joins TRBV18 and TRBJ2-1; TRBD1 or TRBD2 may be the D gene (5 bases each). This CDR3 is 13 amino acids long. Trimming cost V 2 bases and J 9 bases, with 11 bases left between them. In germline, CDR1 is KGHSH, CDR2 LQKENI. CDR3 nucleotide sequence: TGTGCCAGCTCACCAGGGGGATCGGGTGAGCAGTTCTTC. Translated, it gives CASSPGGSGEQFF.

The CDR3 region is CASSPKGRTDTQYF. As DNA, the CDR3 is TGTGCCAGCTCCCCAAAGGGTCGCACAGATACGCAGTATTTT. This chain links TRBV18 with TRBJ2-3, with D uncertain. CDR1 is KGHSH and CDR2 is LQKENI in the germline V gene. Trimming took 6 bases from V and 1 from J, leaving 11 bases between them. The CDR3 spans 14 residues.

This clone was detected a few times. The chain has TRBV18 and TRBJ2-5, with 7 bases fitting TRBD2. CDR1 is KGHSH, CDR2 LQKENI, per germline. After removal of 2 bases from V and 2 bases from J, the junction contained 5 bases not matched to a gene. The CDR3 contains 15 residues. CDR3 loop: CASSPGGGRQETQYF. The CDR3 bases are TGTGCCAGCTCACCAGGCGGGGGTAGGCAAGAGACCCAGTACTTC.

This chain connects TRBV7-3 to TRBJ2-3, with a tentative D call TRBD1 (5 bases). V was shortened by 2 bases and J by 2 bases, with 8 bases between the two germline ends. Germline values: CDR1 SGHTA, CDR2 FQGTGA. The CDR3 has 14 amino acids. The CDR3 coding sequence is TGTGCCAGCAGCTTAGTAGGGGACACAGATACGCAGTATTTT. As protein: CASSLVGDTDTQYF.